Detailed here is one TCR beta chain. The V end lost 3 bases, the J end lost 0 bases, and 23 bases lay between the germline ends. This CDR3 is built from 19 residues. The germline V gene encodes CDR1 LNHDA and CDR2 SQIVND (reference sequence). The data were obtained in a study of blood T cell repertoires in COVID-19. Study-wide background: Whether acute or convalescent, the COVID-19 samples came from the United States, Italy and Spain. From T cells, B-cell-depleted T cells, or PBMCs came the material, which was cDNA or gDNA.

In the original processing: Amplified reference gene primers provided the basis for estimating nucleated cell counts. Sequenced by immunoSEQ multiplex PCR; TCRdb stores in-frame clones only, minus some. V, J and clone size are those of that table, while D and trimming were read from the DNA. The table shows 90,000 to 100,000 clones, with about nine tenths occurring only once. The sequence was obtained from a man between 45 and 60 years old with acute or convalescent COVID-19. Sequencing used peripheral blood. The chain recombines TRBV19 with TRBJ1-1; TRBD1 might be the D (6 bases). CDR3 DNA sequence: TGTGCCAGTAGTATCGAGGACAGCGGCCCAAACATTATGAACACTGAAGCTTTCTTT. Protein product: CASSIEDSGPNIMNTEAFF.